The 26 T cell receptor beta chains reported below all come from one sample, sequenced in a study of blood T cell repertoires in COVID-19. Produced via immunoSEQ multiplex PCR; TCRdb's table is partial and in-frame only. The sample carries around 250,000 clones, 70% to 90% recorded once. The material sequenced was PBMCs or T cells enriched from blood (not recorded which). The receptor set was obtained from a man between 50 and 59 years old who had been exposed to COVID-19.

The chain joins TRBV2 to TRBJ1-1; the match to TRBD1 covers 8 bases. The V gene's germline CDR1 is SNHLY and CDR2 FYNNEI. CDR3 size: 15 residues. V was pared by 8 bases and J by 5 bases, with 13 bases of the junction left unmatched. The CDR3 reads CASSPTQGARTEAFF. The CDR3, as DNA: TGTGCCAGCTCACCCACCCAGGGGGCTCGGACTGAAGCTTTCTTT.

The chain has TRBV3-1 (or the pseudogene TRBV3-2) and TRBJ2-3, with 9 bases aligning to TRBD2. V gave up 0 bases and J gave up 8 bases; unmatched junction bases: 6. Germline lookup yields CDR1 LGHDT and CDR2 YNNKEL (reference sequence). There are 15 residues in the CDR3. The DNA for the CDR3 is TGTGCCAGCAGCCAAGAGCGGGGGGGAAAGGTTACGCAGTATTTT. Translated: CASSQERGGKVTQYF.

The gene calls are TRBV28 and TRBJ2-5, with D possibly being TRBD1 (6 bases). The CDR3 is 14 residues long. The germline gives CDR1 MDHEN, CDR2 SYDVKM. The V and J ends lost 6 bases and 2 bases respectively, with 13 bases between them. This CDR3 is CASSYIGQQETQYF. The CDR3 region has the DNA TGTGCCAGCAGCTATATCGGACAGCAAGAGACCCAGTACTTC.

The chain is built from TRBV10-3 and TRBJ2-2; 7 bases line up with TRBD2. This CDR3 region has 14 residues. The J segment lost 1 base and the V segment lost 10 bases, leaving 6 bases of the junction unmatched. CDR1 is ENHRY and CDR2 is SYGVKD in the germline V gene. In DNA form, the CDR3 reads TGTGCCACCCGACTAGCAGAGAACACCGGGGAGCTGTTTTTT. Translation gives CATRLAENTGELFF.

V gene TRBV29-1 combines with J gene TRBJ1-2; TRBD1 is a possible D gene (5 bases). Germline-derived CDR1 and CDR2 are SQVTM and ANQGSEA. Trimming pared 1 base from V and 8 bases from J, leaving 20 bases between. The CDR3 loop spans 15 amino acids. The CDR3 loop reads CSVEVQRGTSGGYTF. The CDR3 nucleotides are TGCAGCGTTGAAGTTCAACGCGGGACTTCTGGGGGCTACACCTTC.

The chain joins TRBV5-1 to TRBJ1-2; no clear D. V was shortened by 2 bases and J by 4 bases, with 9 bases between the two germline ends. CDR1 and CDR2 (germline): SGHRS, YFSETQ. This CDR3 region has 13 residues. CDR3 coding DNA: TGCGCCAGCAGCTTTGAGTCCTCCTATGGCTACACCTTC. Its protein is CASSFESSYGYTF.

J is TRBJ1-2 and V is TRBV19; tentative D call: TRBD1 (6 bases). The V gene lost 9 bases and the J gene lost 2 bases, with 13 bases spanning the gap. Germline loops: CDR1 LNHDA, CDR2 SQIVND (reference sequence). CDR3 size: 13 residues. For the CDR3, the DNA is TGTGCCAGCCAGGGGTTGTCCAACTATGGCTACACCTTC. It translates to CASQGLSNYGYTF.

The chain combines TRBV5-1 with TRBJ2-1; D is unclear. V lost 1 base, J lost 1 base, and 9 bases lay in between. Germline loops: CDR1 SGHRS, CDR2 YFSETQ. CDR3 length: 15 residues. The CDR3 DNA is TGCGCCAGCAGCTTGACACCGGGTTCCTACAATGAGCAGTTCTTC. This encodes CASSLTPGSYNEQFF.

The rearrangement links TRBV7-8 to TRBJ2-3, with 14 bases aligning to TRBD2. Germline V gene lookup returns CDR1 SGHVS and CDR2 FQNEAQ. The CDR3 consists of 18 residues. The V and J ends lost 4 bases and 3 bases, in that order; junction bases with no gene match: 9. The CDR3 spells CASSSSTSGGAKTDTQYF. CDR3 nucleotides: TGTGCCAGCAGCTCTTCGACTAGCGGGGGGGCGAAAACAGATACGCAGTATTTT.

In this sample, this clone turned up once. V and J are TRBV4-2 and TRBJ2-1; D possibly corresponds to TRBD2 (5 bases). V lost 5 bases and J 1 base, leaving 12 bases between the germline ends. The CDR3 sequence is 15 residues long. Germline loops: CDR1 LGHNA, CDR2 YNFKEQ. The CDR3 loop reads CASSSAERSYNEQFF. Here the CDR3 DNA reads TGTGCCAGCAGCTCAGCGGAGAGATCCTACAATGAGCAGTTCTTC.

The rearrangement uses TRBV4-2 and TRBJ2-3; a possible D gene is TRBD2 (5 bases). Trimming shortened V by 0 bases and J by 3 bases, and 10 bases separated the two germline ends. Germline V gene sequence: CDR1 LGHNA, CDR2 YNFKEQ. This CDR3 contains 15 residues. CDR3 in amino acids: CASSQDERATDTQYF. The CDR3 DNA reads TGTGCCAGCAGCCAAGATGAGAGGGCTACAGATACGCAGTATTTT.

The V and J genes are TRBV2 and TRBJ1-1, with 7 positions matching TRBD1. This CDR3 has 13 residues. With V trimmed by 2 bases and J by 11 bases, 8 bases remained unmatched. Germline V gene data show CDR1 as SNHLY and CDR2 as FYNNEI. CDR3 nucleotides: TGTGCCAGCAGTGAACAAGTGACAGGGTTGGCTTTCTTT. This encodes CASSEQVTGLAFF.

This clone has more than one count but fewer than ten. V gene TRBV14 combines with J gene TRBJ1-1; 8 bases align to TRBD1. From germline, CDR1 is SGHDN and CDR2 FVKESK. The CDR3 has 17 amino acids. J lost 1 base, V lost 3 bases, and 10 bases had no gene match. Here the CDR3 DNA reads TGTGCCAGCAGCCATCCTAGACAGGGGAAAGGGAACACTGAAGCTTTCTTT. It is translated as CASSHPRQGKGNTEAFF.

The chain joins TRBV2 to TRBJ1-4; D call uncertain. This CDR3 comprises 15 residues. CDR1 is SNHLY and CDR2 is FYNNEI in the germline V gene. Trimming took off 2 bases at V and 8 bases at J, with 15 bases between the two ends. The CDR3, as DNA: TGTGCCAGCAGTGAACTCTTTGCCTTGGAGGAAAAACTGTTTTTT. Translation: CASSELFALEEKLFF.

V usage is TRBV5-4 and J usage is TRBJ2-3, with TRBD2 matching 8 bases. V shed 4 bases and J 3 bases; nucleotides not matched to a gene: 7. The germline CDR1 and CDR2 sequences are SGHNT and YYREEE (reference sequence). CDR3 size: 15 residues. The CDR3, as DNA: TGTGCCAGCAGCGCCGGGGGGGTAAGGACAGATACGCAGTATTTT. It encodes CASSAGGVRTDTQYF.

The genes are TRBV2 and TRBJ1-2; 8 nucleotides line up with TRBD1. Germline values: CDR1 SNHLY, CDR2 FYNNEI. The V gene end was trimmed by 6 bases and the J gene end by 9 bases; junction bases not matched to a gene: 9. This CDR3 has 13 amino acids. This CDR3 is CASREQAGGRYTF. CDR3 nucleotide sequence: TGTGCCAGCAGAGAACAAGCAGGGGGCCGCTACACCTTC.

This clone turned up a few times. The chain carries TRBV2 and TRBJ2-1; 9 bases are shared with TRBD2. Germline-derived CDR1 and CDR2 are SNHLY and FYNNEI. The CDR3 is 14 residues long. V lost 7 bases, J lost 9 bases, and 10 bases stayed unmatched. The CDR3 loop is CASIGTSFSAEQFF. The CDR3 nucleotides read TGTGCCAGCATCGGGACTAGCTTTTCGGCTGAGCAGTTCTTC.

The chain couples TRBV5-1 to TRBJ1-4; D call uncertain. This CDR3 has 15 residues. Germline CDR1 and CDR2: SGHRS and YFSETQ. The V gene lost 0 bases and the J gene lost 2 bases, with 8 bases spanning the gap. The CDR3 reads CASSLASGTNEKLFF. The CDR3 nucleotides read TGCGCCAGCAGCTTGGCCTCGGGGACTAATGAAAAACTGTTTTTT.

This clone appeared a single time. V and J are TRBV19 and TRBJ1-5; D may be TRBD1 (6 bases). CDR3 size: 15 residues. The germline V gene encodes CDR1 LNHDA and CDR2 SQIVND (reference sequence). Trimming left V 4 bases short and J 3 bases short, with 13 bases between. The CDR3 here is CASSRDTRYNQPQHF. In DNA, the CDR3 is TGTGCCAGTAGTAGGGACACGCGCTACAATCAGCCCCAGCATTTT.

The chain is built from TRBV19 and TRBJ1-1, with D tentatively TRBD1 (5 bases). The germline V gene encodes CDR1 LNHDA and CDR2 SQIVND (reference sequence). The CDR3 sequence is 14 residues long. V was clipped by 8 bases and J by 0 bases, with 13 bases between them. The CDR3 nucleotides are TGTGCCAGTCGACACGGGGGTATGAACACTGAAGCTTTCTTT. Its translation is CASRHGGMNTEAFF.

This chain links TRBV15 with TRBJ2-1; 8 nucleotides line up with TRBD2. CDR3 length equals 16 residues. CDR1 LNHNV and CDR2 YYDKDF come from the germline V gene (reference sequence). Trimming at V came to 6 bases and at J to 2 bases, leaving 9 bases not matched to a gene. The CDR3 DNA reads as TGTGCCACCAGGGGAGGCTCAGCGGGGGCCTACAATGAGCAGTTCTTC. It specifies CATRGGSAGAYNEQFF.

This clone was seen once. The CDR3 DNA follows: TGTGCCAGCAGTTTATTGGGCAGGGGTCAGTCTGAAGCTTTCTTT. Translated, it gives CASSLLGRGQSEAFF. The rearrangement links TRBV28 to TRBJ1-1, with D perhaps matching TRBD1 (6 bases). The CDR3 has 15 residues. The V and J ends lost 1 base and 6 bases respectively, with 15 bases between them. From germline, CDR1 is MDHEN and CDR2 SYDVKM.

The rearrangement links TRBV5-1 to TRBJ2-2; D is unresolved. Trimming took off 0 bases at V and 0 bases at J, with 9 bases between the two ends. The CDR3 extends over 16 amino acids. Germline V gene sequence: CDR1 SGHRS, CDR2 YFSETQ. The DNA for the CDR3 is TGCGCCAGCAGCTTGGTTTTAGCATCGAACACCGGGGAGCTGTTTTTT. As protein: CASSLVLASNTGELFF.

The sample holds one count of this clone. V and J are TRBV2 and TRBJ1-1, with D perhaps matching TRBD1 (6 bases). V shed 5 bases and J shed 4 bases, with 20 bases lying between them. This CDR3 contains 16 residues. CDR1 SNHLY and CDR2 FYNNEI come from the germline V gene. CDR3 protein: CASSSGTMVGGTEAFF. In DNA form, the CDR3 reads TGTGCCAGCAGTTCTGGGACAATGGTAGGAGGCACTGAAGCTTTCTTT.

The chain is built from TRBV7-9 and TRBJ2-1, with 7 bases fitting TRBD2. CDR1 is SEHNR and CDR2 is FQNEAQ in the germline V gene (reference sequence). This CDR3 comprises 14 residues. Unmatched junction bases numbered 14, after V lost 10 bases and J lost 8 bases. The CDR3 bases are TGTGCCATCCTCGGGGAGGGGTTCGAGGATGAGCAGTTCTTC. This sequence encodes CAILGEGFEDEQFF.

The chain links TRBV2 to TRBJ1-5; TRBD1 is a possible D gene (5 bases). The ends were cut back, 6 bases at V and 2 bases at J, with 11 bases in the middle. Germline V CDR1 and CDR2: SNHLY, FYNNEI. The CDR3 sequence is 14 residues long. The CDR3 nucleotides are TGTGCCAGCAGCGACAGCCTGGGCAATCAGCCCCAGCATTTT. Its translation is CASSDSLGNQPQHF.